This TCR beta chain was captured in a study of shared clonotypes between healthy human individuals. This clone occurred many times. Its antigen is not known. Other DNA sequences of this sample code for an identical CDR3. Germline V gene lookup returns CDR1 MNHNS and CDR2 SASEGT. The CDR3 has 15 amino acids. Trimming at V came to 2 bases and at J to 6 bases, leaving 1 base not matched to a gene. General observations from the study: Only a few donors were included, so the genetic and exposure-history diversity represented was limited. It was the non-shared clonotypes that had lower generation probabilities than clonotypes shared by all four donors. In general, naive subsets displayed greater estimated richness than memory subsets did.

Per sorted-subset replicate PCR, input was around 200 ng DNA, representing about 32,000 T cell genomes. Produced via immunoSEQ multiplex PCR; TCRdb's table is partial and in-frame only. In the table there are some 980,000 clones, over 75% of which are singletons. This rearrangement joins TRBV6-1 to TRBJ2-2; 12 bases agree with TRBD2. Sample: memory CD4+ T cells sorted from blood. The sample's subset: CD45RA-negative fraction. This TCR derives from a man between 18 and 35 years old in good health. The DNA for the CDR3 is TGTGCCAGCAGTGAACTAGCGGGAGGGCCCGGGGAGCTGTTTTTT. It specifies CASSELAGGPGELFF.